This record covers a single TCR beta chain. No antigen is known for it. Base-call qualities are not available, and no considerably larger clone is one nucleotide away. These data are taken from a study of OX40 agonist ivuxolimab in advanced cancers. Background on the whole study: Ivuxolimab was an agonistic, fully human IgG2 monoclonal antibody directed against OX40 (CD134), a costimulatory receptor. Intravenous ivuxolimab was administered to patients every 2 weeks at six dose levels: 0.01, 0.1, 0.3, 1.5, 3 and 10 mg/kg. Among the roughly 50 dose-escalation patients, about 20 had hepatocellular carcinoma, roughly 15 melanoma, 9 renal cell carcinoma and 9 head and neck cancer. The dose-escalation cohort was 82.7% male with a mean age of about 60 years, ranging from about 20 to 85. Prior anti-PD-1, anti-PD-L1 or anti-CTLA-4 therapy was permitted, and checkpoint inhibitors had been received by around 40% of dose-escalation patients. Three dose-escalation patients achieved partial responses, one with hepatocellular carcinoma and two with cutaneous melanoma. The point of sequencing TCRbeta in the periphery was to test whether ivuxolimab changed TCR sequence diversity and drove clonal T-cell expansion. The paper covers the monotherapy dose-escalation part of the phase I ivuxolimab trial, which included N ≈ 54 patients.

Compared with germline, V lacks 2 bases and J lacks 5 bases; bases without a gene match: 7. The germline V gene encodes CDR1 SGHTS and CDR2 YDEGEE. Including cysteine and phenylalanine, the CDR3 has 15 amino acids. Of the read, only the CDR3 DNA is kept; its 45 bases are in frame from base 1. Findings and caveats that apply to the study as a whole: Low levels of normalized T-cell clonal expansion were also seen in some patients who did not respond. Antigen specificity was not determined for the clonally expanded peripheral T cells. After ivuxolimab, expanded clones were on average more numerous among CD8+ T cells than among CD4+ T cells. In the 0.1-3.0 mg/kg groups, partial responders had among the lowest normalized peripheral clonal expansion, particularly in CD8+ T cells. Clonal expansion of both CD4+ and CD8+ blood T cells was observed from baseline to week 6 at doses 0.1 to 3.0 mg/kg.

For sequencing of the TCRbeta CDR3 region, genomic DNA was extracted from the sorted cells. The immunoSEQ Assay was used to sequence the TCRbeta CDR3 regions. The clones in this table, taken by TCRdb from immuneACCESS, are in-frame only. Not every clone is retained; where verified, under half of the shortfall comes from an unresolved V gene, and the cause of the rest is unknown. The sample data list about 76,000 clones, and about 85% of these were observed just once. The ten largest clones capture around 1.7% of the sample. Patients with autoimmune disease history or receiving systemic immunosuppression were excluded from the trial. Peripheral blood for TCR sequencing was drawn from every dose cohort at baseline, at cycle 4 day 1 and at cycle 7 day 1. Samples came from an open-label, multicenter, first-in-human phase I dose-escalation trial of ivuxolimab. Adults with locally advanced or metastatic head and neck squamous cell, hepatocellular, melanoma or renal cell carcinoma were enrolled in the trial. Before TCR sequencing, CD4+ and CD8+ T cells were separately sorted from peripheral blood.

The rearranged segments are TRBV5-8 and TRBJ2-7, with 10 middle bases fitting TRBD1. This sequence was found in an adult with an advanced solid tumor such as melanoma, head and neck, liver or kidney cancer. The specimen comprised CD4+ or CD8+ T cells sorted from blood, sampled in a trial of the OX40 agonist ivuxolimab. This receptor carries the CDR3 CASSFDRGRLDEQYF. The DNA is TGTGCCAGCAGCTTCGACAGGGGGCGCTTGGACGAGCAGTACTTC.